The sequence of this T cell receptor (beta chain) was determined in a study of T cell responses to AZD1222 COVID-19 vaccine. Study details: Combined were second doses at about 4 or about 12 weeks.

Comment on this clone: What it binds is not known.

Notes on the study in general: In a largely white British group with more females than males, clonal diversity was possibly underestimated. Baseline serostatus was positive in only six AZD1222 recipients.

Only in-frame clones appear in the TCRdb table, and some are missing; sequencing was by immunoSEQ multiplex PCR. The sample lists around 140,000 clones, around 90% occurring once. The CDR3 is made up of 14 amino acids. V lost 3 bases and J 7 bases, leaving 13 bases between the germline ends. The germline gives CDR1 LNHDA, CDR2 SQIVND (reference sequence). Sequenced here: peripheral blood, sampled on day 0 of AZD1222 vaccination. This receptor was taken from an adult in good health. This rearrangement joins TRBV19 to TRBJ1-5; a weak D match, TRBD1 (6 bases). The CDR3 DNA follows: TGTGCCAGTAGTATCGTACAGGGTAAGCAGCCCCAGCATTTT. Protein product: CASSIVQGKQPQHF. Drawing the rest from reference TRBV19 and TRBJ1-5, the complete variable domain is DGGITQSPKYLFRKEGQNVTLSCEQNLNHDAMYWYRQDPGQGLRLIYYSQIVNDFQKGDIAEGYSVSREKKESFPLTVTSAQKNPTAFYLCASSIVQGKQPQHFGDGTRLSIL.